A single sample gave rise to the 20 T cell receptor beta chains below, sequenced in a study of blood T cell repertoires in COVID-19. Produced via immunoSEQ multiplex PCR; TCRdb's table is partial and in-frame only. The table includes 80,000 to 100,000 clones, about 89% detected once. The sequenced sample was peripheral blood. The source of these receptors is a human donor in a cohort sampled during active COVID-19.

This sequence joins TRBV6-6 and TRBJ1-5; the D is unclear. Trimming took 2 bases from V and 0 from J, leaving 8 bases between them. The CDR3 runs 15 residues. Looked up from germline, CDR1 is MNHNY and CDR2 is SVGAGI (reference sequence). The CDR3 DNA reads TGTGCCAGCAGTTACGAGGAGTATAGCAATCAGCCCCAGCATTTT. Translating gives CASSYEEYSNQPQHF.

The chain carries TRBV25-1 and TRBJ2-1, with D tentatively TRBD2 (6 bases). The ends were cut back, 0 bases at V and 5 bases at J, with 20 bases in the middle. The germline gives CDR1 MGHDK, CDR2 SYGVNS. CDR3 length equals 18 residues. This CDR3 is CASSEYPGVTSYDNEQFF. The DNA for the CDR3 is TGTGCCAGCAGTGAATATCCGGGGGTGACTAGTTATGACAATGAGCAGTTCTTC.

A single count supports this clone. The chain has TRBV5-4 and TRBJ1-1; D is possibly TRBD1 (5 bases). V was shortened by 0 bases and J by 3 bases, with 15 bases between the two germline ends. The germline CDR1 and CDR2 sequences are SGHNT and YYREEE (reference sequence). CDR3 length: 16 residues. The CDR3 sequence is CASSLGGVVGDTEAFF. In DNA, the CDR3 is TGTGCCAGCAGCTTGGGTGGGGTTGTAGGGGACACTGAAGCTTTCTTT.

The chain couples TRBV6-5 to TRBJ2-7; 7 bases match TRBD2. Germline V gene data show CDR1 as MNHEY and CDR2 as SVGAGI. The J segment lost 5 bases and the V segment lost 5 bases, leaving 9 bases of the junction unmatched. The CDR3 is 14 amino acids. The DNA of the CDR3 is TGTGCCAGCAGTCTCAGGACAAGCGGGGACGAGCAGTACTTC. Translation: CASSLRTSGDEQYF.

A single count supports this clone. J is TRBJ1-2 and V is TRBV28, with 10 nucleotides matching TRBD1. Per the germline V gene, CDR1 is MDHEN and CDR2 is SYDVKM. The ends lost 2 bases at V and 4 bases at J; junction bases unmatched: 7. The CDR3 is made up of 16 amino acids. CDR3 sequence: CASSLIRDRGIYGYTF. CDR3 sequence (DNA): TGTGCCAGCAGTTTAATCCGGGACAGGGGAATCTATGGCTACACCTTC.

The chain joins TRBV9 to TRBJ2-1, with D possibly TRBD2 on 6 matching bases. This CDR3 region has 15 residues. Germline loops: CDR1 SGDLS, CDR2 YYNGEE. V was clipped by 0 bases and J by 6 bases, with 13 bases between them. CDR3 nucleotides: TGTGCCAGCAGCGTAGCCGCGGGGTTGAGCAATGAGCAGTTCTTC. As protein: CASSVAAGLSNEQFF.

The chain combines TRBV10-3 with TRBJ2-1; 10 bases are a match to TRBD2. Germline loops: CDR1 ENHRY, CDR2 SYGVKD. CDR3 length: 12 residues. V was pared by 2 bases and J by 14 bases, with 3 bases of the junction left unmatched. In DNA form, the CDR3 reads TGTGCCATCAGTGAGACTCTAGCGGGAGAGTTCTTC. This translates into CAISETLAGEFF.

This chain connects TRBV28 to TRBJ2-7; the D gene is possibly TRBD1 (5 bases). V lost 5 bases, J lost 3 bases, and 17 bases lay in between. Germline-derived CDR1 and CDR2 are MDHEN and SYDVKM. This CDR3 comprises 15 residues. Here the CDR3 reads CASSPPQGMVYEQYF. The DNA of the CDR3 is TGTGCCAGCAGTCCCCCCCAGGGAATGGTCTACGAGCAGTACTTC.

The genes are TRBV10-1 and TRBJ2-3, with 15 bases lining up with TRBD2. In germline, CDR1 is WNHNN, CDR2 SYGVQD (reference sequence). V dropped 8 bases and J dropped 8; count of bases not matched to a gene: 11. This CDR3 spans 16 amino acids. The CDR3 sequence is CASSIGTSGRIRTQYF. The CDR3 DNA is TGCGCCAGCTCTATCGGGACTAGCGGGAGGATCCGTACGCAGTATTTT.

The V gene is TRBV21-1, the J gene TRBJ2-6; the listed D gene, TRBD1, was not tested against the DNA. TRBV21-1 is recorded as a pseudogene. The CDR3 loop spans 15 amino acids. The chain's CDR3 is CASILQATGANVLTF. DNA for the CDR3: TGTGCCAGCATCCTACAGGCGACGGGGGCCAACGTCCTGACTTTC.

The J gene is TRBJ2-7, the V gene TRBV29-1, with TRBD2 matching 7 bases. Looked up from germline, CDR1 is SQVTM and CDR2 is ANQGSEA. V dropped 7 bases and J dropped 1; count of bases not matched to a gene: 10. CDR3 length equals 14 residues. Here the CDR3 DNA reads TGCAGCGCAAGGGGAGGGCAGAGGTCCTACGAGCAGTACTTC. It is translated as CSARGGQRSYEQYF.

CDR3 in DNA: TGTGCCAGCAGTTTGGACAGGGGAAATGGCTACACCTTC. Encoded protein: CASSLDRGNGYTF. V and J are TRBV28 and TRBJ1-2; 9 nucleotides line up with TRBD1. V gave up 3 bases and J gave up 6 bases; unmatched junction bases: 2. CDR1 and CDR2 (germline): MDHEN, SYDVKM. CDR3 size: 13 residues.

The V and J genes are TRBV25-1 and TRBJ2-1, with TRBD2 matching over 7 bases. The CDR3 loop spans 13 amino acids. V was clipped by 4 bases and J by 8 bases; unmatched bases: 5. CDR1 MGHDK and CDR2 SYGVNS come from the germline V gene. CDR3 region: CASSGREFDEQFF. The CDR3 nucleotides read TGTGCCAGCAGTGGGCGGGAGTTTGATGAGCAGTTCTTC.

V and J are TRBV12-5 and TRBJ2-7, with 10 bases identical to TRBD1. Looked up from germline, CDR1 is LGHNT and CDR2 is FRNRAP. The CDR3 has 17 amino acids. Trimming cost V 5 bases and J 2 bases; bases outside gene matches: 12. The CDR3 bases are TGTGCTAGTGGTCTGGGGACGTTGGGACAGGGGCCCTACGAGCAGTACTTC. Its protein product is CASGLGTLGQGPYEQYF. The complete variable domain, with remaining parts taken from reference TRBV12-5 and TRBJ2-7, reads DARVTQTPRHKVTEMGQEVTMRCQPILGHNTVFWYRQTMMQGLELLAYFRNRAPLDDSGMPKDRFSAEMPDATLATLKIQPSEPRDSAVYFCASGLGTLGQGPYEQYFGPGTRLTVT.

The chain links TRBV6-6 to TRBJ2-7, with D possibly matching TRBD2 (5 bases). CDR3 size: 17 residues. Trimming shortened V by 5 bases and J by 2 bases, and 22 bases separated the two germline ends. Germline lookup yields CDR1 MNHNY and CDR2 SVGAGI (reference sequence). CDR3 sequence (DNA): TGTGCCAGCAGTCCCACCGTCCTAGCTGCCCGGACCTACGAGCAGTACTTC. Its protein is CASSPTVLAARTYEQYF.

This clone was counted many times. The V call is TRBV7-2, the J call TRBJ2-7; D possibly corresponds to TRBD2 (6 bases). Deletions cut 1 base from V and 2 bases from J, with 12 bases between. CDR3 length: 15 amino acids. CDR1 and CDR2 from the germline V gene are SGHTA and FQGNSA. As DNA, the CDR3 is TGTGCCAGCAGCTTAGAAGGGGACTCCGCCTACGAGCAGTACTTC. It translates to CASSLEGDSAYEQYF.

This clone has a single count. This chain connects TRBV27 to TRBJ2-7; TRBD1 matches 7 bases. The CDR3 spans 15 residues. Germline V CDR1 and CDR2: MNHEY, SMNVEV (reference sequence). V lost 10 bases, J lost 2 bases, and 14 bases stayed unmatched. CDR3 region: CATRPGTALAYEQYF. In DNA form, the CDR3 reads TGTGCCACCCGACCCGGGACAGCCCTGGCCTACGAGCAGTACTTC.

The chain uses TRBV6-2 or TRBV6-3 and TRBJ2-3; D is ambiguous. Between the trimmed V and J ends, which lost 0 bases and 15 bases, there was a span of 16 bases. Germline CDR1 and CDR2: MNHEY and SVGEGT. The CDR3 loop spans 13 amino acids. In DNA, the CDR3 is TGTGCCAGCAGTTACTCTGGCCCAGCTAGTACCTATTTT. This codes for CASSYSGPASTYF.

The V and J genes are TRBV27 and TRBJ1-5; D call uncertain. CDR1 MNHEY and CDR2 SMNVEV come from the germline V gene (reference sequence). Trimming stripped 6 bases from V and 3 bases from J, with 12 bases between. The CDR3 consists of 14 residues. The CDR3 sequence is CASSPTGNNQPQHF. The CDR3, as DNA: TGTGCCAGCAGCCCAACCGGGAACAATCAGCCCCAGCATTTT.

This clone was counted many times. The chain carries TRBV7-3 and TRBJ2-5; D may be TRBD2 (6 bases). Looked up from germline, CDR1 is SGHTA and CDR2 is FQGTGA. V shed 4 bases and J shed 4 bases, with 16 bases lying between them. The CDR3 loop spans 15 amino acids. The CDR3 loop is CASSSYGGSVETQYF. The CDR3 coding sequence is TGTGCCAGCAGCTCCTATGGGGGGAGTGTAGAGACCCAGTACTTC.